This entry lists 21 T cell receptor beta chains sequenced from one sample in a study of CD8 T cells in ankylosing spondylitis. TCRdb called the 5' RACE reads again in MiXCR, with one record for every CDR3 protein. The table includes around 130,000 distinct CDR3 sequences, about 7% detected once. Material: blood, either unsorted or a sorted T cell fraction (not recorded which). These receptors were collected from a male donor with ankylosing spondylitis or in good health (not recorded which).

Ten or more counts support this clonotype. V usage is TRBV10-3 and J usage is TRBJ2-6; D possibly corresponds to TRBD1 (5 bases). Germline V lookup: CDR1 ENHRY, CDR2 SYGVKD. V was clipped by 10 bases and J by 2 bases, with 12 bases between them. This CDR3 region has 14 residues. This chain's CDR3 is CATPAGTGANVLTF. The CDR3 bases are TGTGCCACGCCGGCAGGGACTGGGGCCAACGTCCTGACTTTC.

This clonotype was observed many times. The chain joins TRBV29-1 to TRBJ1-1, with TRBD1 identical over 9 bases. The CDR3 consists of 12 residues. The V segment lost 3 bases and the J segment 9 bases; nucleotides outside the gene matches: 5. Per the germline V gene, CDR1 is SQVTM and CDR2 is ANQGSEA. The CDR3 sequence: CSVELQGAQAFF. The CDR3 DNA sequence: TGCAGCGTTGAGTTACAGGGGGCTCAAGCTTTCTTT.

This clonotype has ten or more counts. This rearrangement joins TRBV20-1 to TRBJ1-3, with 7 bases identical to TRBD1. V lost 0 bases and J lost 7; bases outside the gene matches: 6. CDR1 and CDR2 (germline): DFQATT, SNEGSKA (reference sequence). There are 14 residues in the CDR3. CDR3 residues: CSARDRGGGNTIYF. The CDR3 nucleotides are TGCAGTGCTAGAGATAGAGGGGGCGGTAACACCATATATTTT.

J is TRBJ1-2 and V is TRBV6-2 or TRBV6-3; D possibly corresponds to TRBD1 (5 bases). The CDR3 loop spans 14 amino acids. Germline assignment: CDR1 MNHEY and CDR2 SVGEGT. The germline V and J ends were trimmed by 7 bases and 8 bases, with 20 bases remaining between them. This CDR3 reads CASTFDRWTEGYTF. The CDR3 DNA is TGTGCCAGCACCTTCGACAGATGGACGGAGGGCTACACCTTC.

This clonotype was recorded at least ten times. The V and J genes are TRBV28 and TRBJ2-7, with D possibly TRBD2 on 6 matching bases. Per germline, CDR1 MDHEN and CDR2 SYDVKM. CDR3 length equals 16 residues. Deletions cut 6 bases from V and 6 bases from J, with 24 bases between. As DNA, the CDR3 is TGTGCCAGCAGCAGCTTTAAAATGTCGGGAGCAGCCGAGCAGTACTTC. Translating it yields CASSSFKMSGAAEQYF.

This clonotype was counted at least ten times. This rearrangement joins TRBV5-1 to TRBJ2-2; 8 bases map to TRBD1. The junction had 6 bases not matched to a gene; V was cut back by 4 bases and J by 4 bases. The CDR3 runs to 15 residues. The germline CDR1 and CDR2 sequences are SGHRS and YFSETQ. The CDR3 reads CASSLGTGPTGELFF. The CDR3 coding sequence is TGCGCCAGCAGCCTCGGGACAGGCCCCACCGGGGAGCTGTTTTTT.

There are many counts of this clonotype. V is TRBV7-9 and J is TRBJ2-1, with 7 bases identical to TRBD2. CDR3 length: 15 amino acids. The junction had 5 bases not matched to a gene; V was cut back by 5 bases and J by 1 base. Germline V gene sequence: CDR1 SEHNR, CDR2 FQNEAQ (reference sequence). CDR3 bases: TGTGCCAGCAGCATCTCTAGCGGATCCTACAATGAGCAGTTCTTC. Its translation: CASSISSGSYNEQFF.

This clonotype was seen at least ten times. The CDR3 here is CAWRRGDTQYF. In nucleotides, the CDR3 is TGTGCCTGGAGGAGGGGGGATACGCAGTATTTT. The chain combines TRBV30 with TRBJ2-3; weak D call: TRBD1 (6 bases). The V end lost 3 bases, the J end lost 6 bases, and 7 bases lay between the germline ends. CDR1 and CDR2 from the germline V gene are GTSNPN and SVGIG (reference sequence). This CDR3 spans 11 amino acids.

This clonotype was recorded many times. V usage is TRBV5-1 and J usage is TRBJ2-4; 11 positions agree with TRBD2. The junction had 5 bases not matched to a gene; V was cut back by 3 bases and J by 9 bases. Germline CDR1 reads SGHRS; CDR2 reads YFSETQ. The CDR3 is 14 amino acids. The CDR3, as DNA: TGCGCCAGCAGCTCTACTAGCGGGGGTGGCATTCAGTACTTC. Translated: CASSSTSGGGIQYF.

This clonotype was found many times. The chain uses TRBV20-1 and TRBJ1-2, with no clear D. Trimming stripped 6 bases from V and 1 base from J, with 12 bases between. Germline loops: CDR1 DFQATT, CDR2 SNEGSKA (reference sequence). The CDR3 covers 13 residues. The CDR3 nucleotides read TGCAGTGCACAGTCCCACAGTAACTATGGCTACACCTTC. This sequence encodes CSAQSHSNYGYTF.

This clonotype was detected many times. The chain recombines TRBV29-1 with TRBJ1-3; D is uncertain. Germline V gene lookup returns CDR1 SQVTM and CDR2 ANQGSEA. V was clipped by 4 bases and J by 2 bases, with 6 bases between them. The CDR3 is made up of 12 amino acids. This CDR3 is CSVAAAGNTIYF. CDR3 DNA: TGCAGCGTTGCCGCGGCTGGAAACACCATATATTTT.

This clonotype has a count of ten or more. The V call is TRBV9, the J call TRBJ2-1, with D maybe TRBD2 (6 bases). The CDR3 runs 15 residues. CDR1 SGDLS and CDR2 YYNGEE come from the germline V gene. V shed 0 bases and J shed 2 bases, with 9 bases lying between them. The CDR3 is CASSVAGETYNEQFF. As DNA, the CDR3 is TGTGCCAGCAGCGTAGCGGGGGAGACCTACAATGAGCAGTTCTTC.

Many counts were recorded for this clonotype. The chain has TRBV5-1 and TRBJ2-7, with D perhaps matching TRBD1 (5 bases). Germline V gene data show CDR1 as SGHRS and CDR2 as YFSETQ. The CDR3 sequence is 15 residues long. The ends were cut back, 4 bases at V and 0 bases at J, with 14 bases in the middle. The CDR3 bases are TGCGCCAGCAGCCTAGGGGTACCAAACTCCTACGAGCAGTACTTC. This sequence encodes CASSLGVPNSYEQYF. Together with reference TRBV5-1 and TRBJ2-7, the CDR3 gives the full variable domain: KAGVTQTPRYLIKTRGQQVTLSCSPISGHRSVSWYQQTPGQGLQFLFEYFSETQRNKGNFPGRFSGRQFSNSRSEMNVSTLELGDSALYLCASSLGVPNSYEQYFGPGTRLTVT.

At least ten counts were recorded for this clonotype. The J gene is TRBJ2-1, the V gene TRBV7-6; 12 bases align to TRBD1. This CDR3 has 14 residues. Germline CDR1 and CDR2: SGHVS and FNYEAQ. Losses at the gene ends were 7 bases for V and 9 bases for J; bases not matched to a gene: 7. The CDR3 DNA reads as TGTGCCAGCACCCCGGGACAGGGGGCTAGTGAGCAGTTCTTC. Protein product: CASTPGQGASEQFF.

This clonotype was seen many times. V usage is TRBV7-2 and J usage is TRBJ2-3, with D unresolved. CDR3 length: 14 residues. Germline V CDR1 and CDR2: SGHTA, FQGNSA. V gave up 1 base and J gave up 2 bases, with 7 bases separating them. In nucleotides, the CDR3 is TGTGCCAGCAGCTTAGGTTTAAACACAGATACGCAGTATTTT. Translating it yields CASSLGLNTDTQYF.

At least ten counts were recorded for this clonotype. The chain has TRBV6-5 and TRBJ1-5; 7 bases align to TRBD1. The CDR3 spans 14 residues. Germline trimming cut 1 base from V and 6 bases from J; bases unmatched to any gene: 3. The V gene's germline CDR1 is MNHEY and CDR2 SVGAGI. In DNA form, the CDR3 reads TGTGCCAGCAGTTACTTACAGGGGCTTCAGCCCCAGCATTTT. Translation gives CASSYLQGLQPQHF.

This clonotype has at least ten counts. The V gene is TRBV20-1, the J gene TRBJ2-7; TRBD2 agrees at 7 bases. Germline V gives CDR1 DFQATT, CDR2 SNEGSKA (reference sequence). With V trimmed by 2 bases and J by 3 bases, 7 bases remained unmatched. The CDR3 has 14 residues. This chain's CDR3 is CSARSVSGFYEQYF. CDR3 bases: TGCAGTGCTAGATCGGTTAGCGGGTTCTACGAGCAGTACTTC.

This clonotype has only one observation. The J gene is TRBJ1-2, the V gene TRBV4-2; the D is unclear. V lost 0 bases and J lost 2, with 10 bases in between. The CDR3 has 15 residues. Germline CDR1 LGHNA, CDR2 YNFKEQ. Here the CDR3 DNA reads TGTGCCAGCAGCCAAGATGGAAACAGCAACTATGGCTACACCTTC. Translation gives CASSQDGNSNYGYTF.

This clonotype was seen repeatedly, ten times or more. The rearrangement uses TRBV7-2 and TRBJ1-1; weak D call: TRBD1 (6 bases). CDR1 is SGHTA, CDR2 FQGNSA, per germline. The CDR3 has 13 residues. The ends were cut back, 4 bases at V and 6 bases at J, with 12 bases in the middle. The CDR3 nucleotides read TGTGCCAGCAGCTCGGGACATCGGGCTGAAGCTTTCTTT. Protein: CASSSGHRAEAFF.

This clonotype was seen at least ten times. This rearrangement joins TRBV11-1 to TRBJ2-1, with D possibly being TRBD2 (5 bases). V gave up 3 bases and J gave up 4 bases, with 13 bases separating them. Germline values: CDR1 SGHAT, CDR2 FQDESV (reference sequence). The CDR3 is made up of 15 amino acids. This CDR3 is CASSFSEGTYNEQFF. The CDR3, as DNA: TGTGCCAGCAGCTTTAGCGAGGGAACTTACAATGAGCAGTTCTTC. Based on the CDR3 plus reference TRBV11-1 and TRBJ2-1, the full variable domain is EAEVAQSPRYKITEKSQAVAFWCDPISGHATLYWYRQILGQGPELLVQFQDESVVDDSQLPKDRFSAERLKGVDSTLKIQPAELGDSAMYLCASSFSEGTYNEQFFGPGTRLTVL.

This clonotype was observed at least ten times. The gene calls are TRBV14 and TRBJ2-7, with D possibly matching TRBD1 (5 bases). From germline, CDR1 is SGHDN and CDR2 FVKESK. Trimming pared 4 bases from V and 3 bases from J, leaving 16 bases between. The CDR3 contains 15 residues. The CDR3 nucleotides are TGTGCCAGCAGCCGAGGTGTAGGGGCCTTCTACGAGCAGTACTTC. The encoded protein is CASSRGVGAFYEQYF.